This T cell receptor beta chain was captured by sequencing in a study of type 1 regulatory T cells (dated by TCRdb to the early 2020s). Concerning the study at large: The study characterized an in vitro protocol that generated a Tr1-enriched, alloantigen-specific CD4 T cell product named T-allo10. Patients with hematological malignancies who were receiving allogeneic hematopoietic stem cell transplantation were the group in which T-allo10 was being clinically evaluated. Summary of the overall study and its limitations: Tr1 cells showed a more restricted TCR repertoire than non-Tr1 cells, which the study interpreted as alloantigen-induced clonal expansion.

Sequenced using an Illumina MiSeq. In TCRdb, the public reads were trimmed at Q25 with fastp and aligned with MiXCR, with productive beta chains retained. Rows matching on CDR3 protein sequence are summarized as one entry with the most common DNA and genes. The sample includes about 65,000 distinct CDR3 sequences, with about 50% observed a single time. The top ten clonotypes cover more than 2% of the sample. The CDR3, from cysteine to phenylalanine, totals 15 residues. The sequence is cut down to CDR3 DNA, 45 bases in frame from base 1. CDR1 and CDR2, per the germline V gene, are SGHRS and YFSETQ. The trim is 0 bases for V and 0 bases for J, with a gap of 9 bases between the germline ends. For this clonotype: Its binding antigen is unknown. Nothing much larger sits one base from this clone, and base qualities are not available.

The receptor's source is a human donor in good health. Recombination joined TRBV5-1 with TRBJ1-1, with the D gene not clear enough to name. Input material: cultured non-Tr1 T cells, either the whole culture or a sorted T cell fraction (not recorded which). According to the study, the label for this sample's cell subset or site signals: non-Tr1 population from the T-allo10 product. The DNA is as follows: TGCGCCAGCAGCTTGGTCCCTACCCTGAACACTGAAGCTTTCTTT. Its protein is CASSLVPTLNTEAFF. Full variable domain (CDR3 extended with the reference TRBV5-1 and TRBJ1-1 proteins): KAGVTQTPRYLIKTRGQQVTLSCSPISGHRSVSWYQQTPGQGLQFLFEYFSETQRNKGNFPGRFSGRQFSNSRSEMNVSTLELGDSALYLCASSLVPTLNTEAFFGQGTRLTVV.